The table lists the clone carrying this TCR beta chain with a few counts. This entry comes from a study of blood T cells in healthy people across ages. It was with a sample-barcoded 5' primer and a J-beta primer mix that a second PCR of about 7 to 12 cycles was run. TCRdb reprocessed the 5' RACE reads with MiXCR, giving one entry per CDR3 protein. This sample carries about 500,000 distinct CDR3 sequences, about 24% of them seen once, and the ten largest clones take 8.5% to 9.5%. Germline V CDR1 and CDR2: GTSNPN, SVGIG (reference sequence). With 5 bases clipped from V and 6 bases from J, the junction kept 8 bases outside the gene matches. The CDR3 runs to 13 residues. The sample was also linked to a second study, of T cells of mothers and their children.

This clonotype originated in a boy younger than 18 in good health. The source material was blood. The chain employs TRBV30 and TRBJ2-7; 9 bases agree with TRBD1. The CDR3 is CAWQRDRVSEQYF. The CDR3, as DNA: TGTGCCTGGCAAAGGGACAGGGTAAGCGAGCAGTACTTC.